Reported below is one T cell receptor (beta chain). CDR1 SGHDN and CDR2 FVKESK come from the germline V gene. J gave up 6 bases and V 9 bases, and 13 bases lay outside the gene matches. This CDR3 contains 14 residues. These data belong to a study of naive CD8 T cells in extremely preterm neonates. Sorted naive CD8+ T cell numbers ranged ~19,000 to ~100,000. The table came from immunoSEQ multiplex PCR; TCRdb's copy has only in-frame clones and leaves some out. In the table there are approximately 4,900 clones, about 97% of which are singletons. V and J are TRBV14 and TRBJ2-7, with 8 positions matching TRBD2. The sequencing sample was made of naive CD8+ T cells from blood. This receptor was identified in a human donor in good health. CDR3: CASRGAGERVEQYF. The CDR3 bases are TGTGCCAGTAGGGGAGCGGGAGAACGGGTCGAGCAGTACTTC.